The 5 T cell receptor beta chains presented below share a single source sample, sequenced in a study of blood T cell repertoires in COVID-19. The table came from immunoSEQ multiplex PCR; TCRdb's copy has only in-frame clones and leaves some out. The sample holds 45,000 or so clones, approximately 80% seen once. Sequences were obtained from peripheral blood. Receptors were obtained from a human donor in a cohort sampled during active COVID-19.

This chain links TRBV19 with TRBJ2-5, with D perhaps TRBD1 (5 bases). Germline assignment: CDR1 LNHDA and CDR2 SQIVND (reference sequence). V lost 7 bases and J 4 bases, leaving 13 bases between the germline ends. This CDR3 is built from 13 residues. The CDR3 DNA is TGTGCCAGTACAAGGAGTCAGGGAGAGACCCAGTACTTC. This encodes CASTRSQGETQYF.

The gene calls are TRBV2 and TRBJ2-3; 8 positions agree with TRBD2. The V gene's germline CDR1 is SNHLY and CDR2 FYNNEI. The CDR3 covers 17 residues. The junction had 6 bases not matched to a gene; V was cut back by 1 base and J by 0 bases. DNA for the CDR3: TGTGCCAGCAGTGAAGGTTGGGCTAGCGGGAGCACAGATACGCAGTATTTT. The encoded protein is CASSEGWASGSTDTQYF.

The chain combines TRBV7-2 with TRBJ2-2, with TRBD2 matching over 9 bases. Germline CDR1 SGHTA, CDR2 FQGNSA. The CDR3 spans 14 residues. The junction had 1 base not matched to a gene; V was cut back by 4 bases and J by 4 bases. CDR3 in DNA: TGTGCCAGCAGCTCGGGACTAGCCACCGGGGAGCTGTTTTTT. Protein sequence: CASSSGLATGELFF.

The chain has TRBV7-2 and TRBJ2-2; D uncertain. Trimming took off 4 bases at V and 5 bases at J, with 17 bases between the two ends. Germline values: CDR1 SGHTA, CDR2 FQGNSA. This CDR3 is 16 amino acids long. The DNA of the CDR3 is TGTGCCAGCAGCTATCGTGTGAACACCGGGACCGGGGAGCTGTTTTTT. Translated: CASSYRVNTGTGELFF.

This clone has just one count. This chain connects TRBV5-8 to TRBJ2-1; 10 bases align to TRBD2. The germline gives CDR1 SGHTS, CDR2 YDEGEE. The junction had 4 bases not matched to a gene; V was cut back by 2 bases and J by 8 bases. This CDR3 comprises 14 residues. CDR3 sequence (DNA): TGTGCCAGCAGCTTAGCGGGAGGGCCCGATGAGCAGTTCTTC. It encodes CASSLAGGPDEQFF.